This note documents a single T cell receptor (beta chain) sequence. This clone's antigen is unknown. Qualities for individual bases were not recorded, and no much larger clone is one base off. The data derive from a study of CD8 T cells in Susac syndrome (dated by TCRdb to 2018 to 2020). Regarding the study in general: Whether CD8+ T cell activation and differentiation in Susac syndrome was antigen driven was tested using repertoire sequencing.

Paper-wide results and their limitations: The number of individuals in the TCR sequencing and HLA analysis was acknowledged as relatively small.

RNA was extracted using the RNeasy kit, and roughly 0.5 to 1 microgram was reverse transcribed with random hexamers. The immunoSEQ multiplex PCR assay, which covers 54 Vbeta and 13 Jbeta segments, was used to amplify TCR beta CDR3 regions. To correct PCR amplification bias, a synthetic template baseline was used for both primer optimization and computational correction. The study's own analysis went as follows. Reads were annotated to V, D and J genes according to IMGT and were analyzed with immunoSEQ Analyzer, with only productive sequences retained. Clonality was calculated as one minus the Shannon entropy normalized by log2 of the number of productive unique sequences. For each patient and control, public and private clones were evaluated within the 100 most prevalent clones. A clone was defined as Susac-specific if it was absent from the healthy and MS cohorts, from about a thousand published viral clones and from other ImmuneACCESS disease sequences. TCRdb reprocessing: public reads trimmed at Q25 with fastp, clones called with MiXCR, in-frame beta chains kept. Every distinct CDR3 protein forms one entry, paired with its most common genes and DNA. Clone size and V and J calls follow TCRdb, not the original study. The sample yields roughly 110,000 distinct CDR3 sequences; about nine tenths were counted once. The leading ten clones occupy 0.11% to 0.15% of the sample.

Peripheral blood CD8+ and CD4+ T cells from healthy donors, Susac syndrome patients and multiple sclerosis patients were profiled using high-throughput TCR beta sequencing. Healthy donors were age- and sex-matched controls. Bulk CD8+ and CD4+ T cells were purified by magnetic negative isolation, whereas CD8+ TEMRA cells were enriched by FACS. Blood was drawn into EDTA tubes, processed within 24 hours, and PBMCs were isolated by density gradient centrifugation. PBMCs destined for TCR sequencing were cryopreserved in liquid nitrogen and later thawed in a 37 °C water bath. Purity of sorted or isolated CD4+, CD8+ and CD8+ TEMRA cells was at least 90%. The receptor was derived from a human donor in good health. The sequencing input was CD4+ T cells from PBMCs.

The CDR3 region: CASSRGLAGAGELFF. The nucleotides read TGTGCCAGCAGCCGCGGACTAGCGGGAGCCGGGGAGCTGTTTTTT. This chain is built from TRBV7-3 and TRBJ2-2; a stretch of 13 junction bases matches TRBD2. The CDR3 runs 15 residues from the cysteine to the phenylalanine. Only the CDR3 portion is preserved as DNA: 45 bases, with reading frame beginning at the first base. From V the trimming removes 5 bases and from J it removes 6 bases, while the gene matches leave 3 bases of the junction unaccounted for. CDR1 and CDR2 were assigned from the germline V gene as SGHTA and FQGTGA.